The rows below give T cell receptor beta chains drawn from one sample of a study of glioma-infiltrating T cells after dendritic cell vaccination. Repertoires were generated with immunoSEQ multiplex PCR, while TCRdb's copy carries only in-frame clones and drops some. The sample carries roughly 80,000 clones, over 75% recorded once. The sequencing here drew on blood, taken after dendritic cell vaccination. These receptors came from a human donor with glioblastoma. The CDR3 runs from the conserved cysteine through the conserved F or W. A D gene is named only where the DNA matches it firmly. Clone size is not always given. Where it is, it says once, few, many or a class for expanded clones.

V gene	D gene	J gene	clone size	CDR3 DNA	CDR3 protein
TRBV6-6	TRBD1	TRBJ2-2	few	TGTGCCAGCAGTCGGGACAGGATAGGGACCGGGGAGCTGTTTTTT	CASSRDRIGTGELFF
TRBV9	NA	TRBJ2-3	NA	TGTGCCAGCAGCGTTACCGGGAGTTACGCAGATACGCAGTATTTT	CASSVTGSYADTQYF
TRBV6-5	NA	TRBJ1-1	NA	TGTGCCAGCGGAGAGAACACTGAAGCTTTCTTT	CASGENTEAFF
TRBV5-1	TRBD1	TRBJ1-2	NA	TGCGCCAGCAGACAGGGGGCACGGGAAGATGGCTACACCTTC	CASRQGAREDGYTF
TRBV11-2	NA	TRBJ1-2	once	TGTGCCAGCAGAAAGCAAGGACAGTCGTACCCCACCTTC	CASRKQGQSYPTF
TRBV9	NA	TRBJ1-1	NA	TGTGCCAGCGCCATAGCAGAAACCCTAAACACTGAAGCTTTCTTT	CASAIAETLNTEAFF
TRBV4-3	NA	TRBJ2-7	few	TGCGCCAGCAGCCAAGATTGGGCACAATACGAGCAGTACTTC	CASSQDWAQYEQYF
TRBV5-4	NA	TRBJ1-6	NA	TGTGCCAGCAGCTTGGCGTCGGGGGGGCATAATTCACCCCTCCACTTT	CASSLASGGHNSPLHF
TRBV7-3	TRBD1	TRBJ1-2	NA	TGTGCCAGCAGCCCCGGGACAGACTATGGCTACACCTTC	CASSPGTDYGYTF
TRBV7-2	NA	TRBJ1-5	NA	TGTGCCAGCAGCTTACTCCGGGAAGGTCAGCCCCAGCATTTT	CASSLLREGQPQHF
TRBV6-6	NA	TRBJ1-1	NA	TGTGCCAGCAGGCCGAGACCTGACAGCCAAGCTTTCTTT	CASRPRPDSQAFF
TRBV19	TRBD1	TRBJ2-3	NA	TGTGCCAGTAGCCCTGGACAGGGTACGCGCACAGATACGCAGTATTTT	CASSPGQGTRTDTQYF
TRBV2	TRBD1	TRBJ1-5	NA	TGTGCCAGCAGCCTAGAGGGGGCCGGACAGCCCCAGCATTTT	CASSLEGAGQPQHF
TRBV7-8	NA	TRBJ2-4	NA	TGTGCCAGCAGCTTATTTGGCCCACAAAACATTCAGTACTTC	CASSLFGPQNIQYF
TRBV27	TRBD1	TRBJ1-2	NA	TGTGCCAGCAGTTACGGGACAGGGTATGGCTACACCTTC	CASSYGTGYGYTF
TRBV5-1	TRBD2	TRBJ2-5	NA	TGCGCCAGCAGCTTGGAAGCTAGCGGGCAAGAGACCCAGTACTTC	CASSLEASGQETQYF
TRBV14	TRBD1	TRBJ2-7	NA	TGTGCCAGCAGCCGCCCGGGACAGGGGGTCTACGAGCAGTACTTC	CASSRPGQGVYEQYF
TRBV5-1	NA	TRBJ1-2	NA	TGCGCCAGCAGCCCCCGAGCCTCAGGCCGTGGCTACACCTTC	CASSPRASGRGYTF
TRBV5-1	TRBD1	TRBJ1-2	NA	TGCGCCAGCAGCTTCACTCCTGAGACAGGGGGCTATGGCTACACCTTC	CASSFTPETGGYGYTF
TRBV7-9	NA	TRBJ2-1	NA	TGTGCCAAGAGTGGGGGGGGCGGCAATGAGCAGTTCTTC	CAKSGGGGNEQFF
TRBV6-1	NA	TRBJ1-6	NA	TGTGCCAGCCAGCCCAGACAGGCCTATAATTCACCCCTCCACTTT	CASQPRQAYNSPLHF
TRBV4-3	TRBD1	TRBJ1-3	few	TGCGCCAGCAGTTATGGGGACAGCTACTCTGGAAACACCATATATTTT	CASSYGDSYSGNTIYF
TRBV7-2	NA	TRBJ1-5	NA	TGTGCCAGCAGCCCCGGGATGGGCAATCAGCCCCAGCATTTT	CASSPGMGNQPQHF
TRBV2	NA	TRBJ1-2	NA	TGTGCCAGCAGTGAAGGCAGGTTAAACTATGGCTACACCTTC	CASSEGRLNYGYTF
TRBV10-3	TRBD1	TRBJ2-7	NA	TGTGCCATCAGTGGACAGGGGAGCTCCTACGAGCAGTACTTC	CAISGQGSSYEQYF
TRBV6-5	NA	TRBJ2-6	NA	TGTGCCAGCAGGACAGGTGGGGCCAACGTCCTGACTTTC	CASRTGGANVLTF
TRBV7-8	NA	TRBJ2-7	NA	TGTGCCAGCAGCCGAAACCCTCCGGGACTCTCCTACGAGCAGTACTTC	CASSRNPPGLSYEQYF
TRBV5-1	TRBD1	TRBJ1-6	NA	TGCGCCAGCAGCCTTATGGACAGGGGTAATTCACCCCTCCACTTT	CASSLMDRGNSPLHF
TRBV5-4	TRBD1	TRBJ1-6	NA	TGTGCCAGCAGCTCGACAGGGGCTTTTTCACCCCTCCACTTT	CASSSTGAFSPLHF
TRBV2	TRBD2	TRBJ2-7	NA	TGTGCCAGCCTTCTACTAGCGAGGAACGGGGGCTACGAGCAGTACTTC	CASLLLARNGGYEQYF
TRBV9	TRBD1	TRBJ2-7	NA	TGTGCCAGCAGCGTAGGGTCAGGGACAGCCTACGAGCAGTACTTC	CASSVGSGTAYEQYF
TRBV6-6	TRBD2	TRBJ2-5	once	TGTGCCAGCACCGGCCGCGCAGCGGGGAGGGGAGAGCAGTACTTC	CASTGRAAGRGEQYF
TRBV19	TRBD2	TRBJ2-1	NA	TGTGCCAGTAGCCAAGCGGGAGGCTCCTACAATGAGCAGTTCTTC	CASSQAGGSYNEQFF
TRBV11-2	TRBD2	TRBJ2-1	NA	TGTGCCAGCAGCTTAGATTCGGGAGGGCCACGTGAGCAGTTCTTC	CASSLDSGGPREQFF
TRBV7-9	TRBD2	TRBJ2-5	NA	TGTGCCAGCAGCTCCCCATGGGAGGGGATAGAAGAGACCCAGTACTTC	CASSSPWEGIEETQYF
TRBV2	TRBD1	TRBJ1-6	NA	TGTGCCAGCAGTTCCCTGACAGGGGGCTCCTATAATTCACCCCTCCACTTT	CASSSLTGGSYNSPLHF
TRBV5-1	TRBD2	TRBJ2-7	NA	TGCGCCAGCAGCAAGGGACATTTGGGACTAGCGGGAGAGTCCTACGAGCAGTACTTC	CASSKGHLGLAGESYEQYF
TRBV5-1	TRBD1	TRBJ2-7	NA	TGCGCCAGCAGCACTATGACAGGGCAATACGAGCAGTACTTC	CASSTMTGQYEQYF
TRBV6-1	TRBD2	TRBJ2-2	NA	TGTGCCAGCAGTGAAGGGAGGCGGGGGACCGGGGAGCTGTTTTTT	CASSEGRRGTGELFF
TRBV10-3	TRBD1	TRBJ2-1	NA	TGTGCCATCAGTGGGCCGAGAGCGACAGGGGCCGGTGAGCAGTTCTTC	CAISGPRATGAGEQFF
TRBV5-1	NA	TRBJ2-7	NA	TGCGCCAGCAGCTCCCTCACGAGCATCGACGAGCAGTACTTC	CASSSLTSIDEQYF
TRBV28	NA	TRBJ1-1	NA	TGTGCCAGCAGTTTTGAGAGGGAAGCTTTCTTT	CASSFEREAFF
TRBV7-9	NA	TRBJ2-1	once	TGTGCCAGCAGCTTACTAAGGGACACTTGGAAGTTCTTC	CASSLLRDTWKFF
TRBV10-3	TRBD1	TRBJ2-5	NA	TGTGCCATCAGTGGCGACAGGGGGCCAGAGACCCAGTACTTC	CAISGDRGPETQYF
TRBV21-1	NA	TRBJ1-3	NA	TGTGCCAGCAGCAAACTTGTGGGAAACACCATATATTTT	CASSKLVGNTIYF
TRBV2	NA	TRBJ1-1	NA	TGTGCCAGCAGTGAAGCGAGAGGCTGGAACACTGAAGCTTTCTTT	CASSEARGWNTEAFF
TRBV27	TRBD2	TRBJ2-3	NA	TGTGCCAGCAGTTTTCGGGGGGGTACGCAGTATTTT	CASSFRGGTQYF
TRBV2	NA	TRBJ1-5	NA	TGTGCCAGCAGTGAAGCCAGGGGCTACCAGCCCCAGCATTTT	CASSEARGYQPQHF
TRBV30	TRBD2	TRBJ2-1	NA	TGTGCCTGGGCTCTGGGGGGCGGGAGGGTAATTGAGCAGTTCTTC	CAWALGGGRVIEQFF
TRBV10-3	NA	TRBJ2-2	NA	TGTGCCATCAGTGATTCCCTTGGGCAGGGGAACACCGGGGAGCTGTTTTTT	CAISDSLGQGNTGELFF